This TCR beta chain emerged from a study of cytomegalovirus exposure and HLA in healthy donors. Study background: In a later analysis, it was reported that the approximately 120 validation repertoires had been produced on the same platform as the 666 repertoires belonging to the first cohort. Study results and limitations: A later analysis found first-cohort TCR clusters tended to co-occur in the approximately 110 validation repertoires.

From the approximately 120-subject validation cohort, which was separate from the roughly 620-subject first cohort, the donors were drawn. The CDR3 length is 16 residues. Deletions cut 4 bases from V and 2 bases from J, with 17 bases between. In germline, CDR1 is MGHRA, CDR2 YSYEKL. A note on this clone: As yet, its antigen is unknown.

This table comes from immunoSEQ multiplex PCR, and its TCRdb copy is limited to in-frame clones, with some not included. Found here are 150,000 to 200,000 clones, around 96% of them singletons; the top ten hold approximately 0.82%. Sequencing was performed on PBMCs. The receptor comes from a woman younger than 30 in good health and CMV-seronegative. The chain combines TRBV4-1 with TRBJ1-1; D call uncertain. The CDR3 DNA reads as TGCGCCAGCAGCCCCGGAGAGGGTCGACCTAACACTGAAGCTTTCTTT. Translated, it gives CASSPGEGRPNTEAFF.